This TCR beta chain was identified during a study of T cells in tumors after PD-1 blockade. Across the study: A subset received ongoing vismodegib 150 mg daily alongside anti-PD-1 therapy. Study findings and constraints: Clonal replacement appeared only between pre- and post-treatment samples. Clonal replacement, not reinvigoration, is suggested for expanded exhausted CD8+ clones after therapy. Blood contained approximately 43% of the tumor's TCR clonotypes.

As to this clone: The antigen is undetermined.

Sequencing was performed with immunoSEQ multiplex PCR; in TCRdb, only in-frame clones are kept and a portion is missing. The table has over 8,000 clones, 65% to 80% seen once; the top ten hold around 12%. The source is a human donor with basal cell carcinoma. The source material was tumor tissue, sampled after anti-PD-1 treatment.

For the CDR3, the DNA is TGTGCCAGCAGCCGAACAGGGGGCTATGGCTACACCTTC. Its protein is CASSRTGGYGYTF. The rearrangement links TRBV3-1 (or the pseudogene TRBV3-2) to TRBJ1-2; 8 bases agree with TRBD1. The CDR3 consists of 13 residues. The V gene end was trimmed by 4 bases and the J gene end by 4 bases; junction bases not matched to a gene: 2. Germline V gene data show CDR1 as LGHDT and CDR2 as YNNKEL (reference sequence).